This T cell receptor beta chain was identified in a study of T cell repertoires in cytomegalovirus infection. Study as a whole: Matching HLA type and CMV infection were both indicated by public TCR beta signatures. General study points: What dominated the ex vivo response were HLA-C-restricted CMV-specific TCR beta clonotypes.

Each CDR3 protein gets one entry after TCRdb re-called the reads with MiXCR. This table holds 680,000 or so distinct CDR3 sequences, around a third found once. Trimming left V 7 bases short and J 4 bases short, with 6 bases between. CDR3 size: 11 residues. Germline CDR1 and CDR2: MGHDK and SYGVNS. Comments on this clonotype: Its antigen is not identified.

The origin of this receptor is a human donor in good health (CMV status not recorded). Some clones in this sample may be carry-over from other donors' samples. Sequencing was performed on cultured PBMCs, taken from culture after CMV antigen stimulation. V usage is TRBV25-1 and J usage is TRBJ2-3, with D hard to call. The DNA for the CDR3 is TGTGCCAGCAACTATGCAGATACGCAGTATTTT. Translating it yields CASNYADTQYF.